The 13 T cell receptor beta chains below were found in one sample sequenced in a study of shared clonotypes between healthy human individuals. Clones were read by immunoSEQ multiplex PCR, and TCRdb kept only the in-frame ones, dropping some. Here the sample spans roughly 1.4 million clones, approximately 98.5% being singletons. Material for sequencing was naive CD4+ T cells sorted from blood. Subset: CD45RA+ positively selected. The receptors stem from a man aged 25 to 40 in good health.

J is TRBJ2-1 and V is TRBV5-1; D is unclear. CDR1 is SGHRS, CDR2 YFSETQ, per germline. The CDR3 contains 12 residues. V dropped 4 bases and J dropped 9 bases, with 11 bases sitting between them. CDR3 protein: CASSHPAGEQFF. CDR3 in DNA: TGCGCCAGCAGCCACCCTGCTGGTGAGCAGTTCTTC.

The V and J genes are TRBV28 and TRBJ1-2; no firm D call. There are 11 residues in the CDR3. With 5 bases removed from V and 8 bases from J, the gap between germline ends came to 9 bases. Germline CDR1 MDHEN, CDR2 SYDVKM. CDR3 bases: TGTGCCAGCAGTCAAACTAGAGGCTACACCTTC. It yields the protein CASSQTRGYTF.

This clone was found once. The V gene is TRBV27, the J gene TRBJ2-7; possibly TRBD1 for D (6 bases). The CDR3 runs to 15 residues. Germline V gene sequence: CDR1 MNHEY, CDR2 SMNVEV (reference sequence). V was shortened by 5 bases and J by 2 bases, with 16 bases between the two germline ends. CDR3 DNA sequence: TGTGCCAGCAGTCTCCGGGCAGGGGCCCCCTACGAGCAGTACTTC. This gives the protein CASSLRAGAPYEQYF.

The chain employs TRBV7-2 and TRBJ1-2; no reliable D call. The ends were cut back, 5 bases at V and 8 bases at J, with 15 bases in the middle. The CDR3 runs to 13 residues. CDR1 and CDR2 from the germline V gene are SGHTA and FQGNSA. CDR3 nucleotides: TGTGCCAGCAGCCTCGCACTTTTCAACGGCTACACCTTC. Its translation is CASSLALFNGYTF.

This chain joins TRBV5-5 and TRBJ2-7, with 9 bases lining up with TRBD1. The CDR3 is made up of 14 amino acids. With 4 bases clipped from V and 5 bases from J, the junction kept 7 bases outside the gene matches. CDR1 is SGHKS and CDR2 is YYEKEE in the germline V gene (reference sequence). DNA of the CDR3: TGTGCCAGCAGCGCCGGGACAGGGAGTCACGAGCAGTACTTC. Protein sequence: CASSAGTGSHEQYF. The whole variable domain, remainder taken from reference TRBV5-5 and TRBJ2-7, is DAGVTQSPTHLIKTRGQQVTLRCSPISGHKSVSWYQQVLGQGPQFIFQYYEKEERGRGNFPDRFSARQFPNYSSELNVNALLLGDSALYLCASSAGTGSHEQYFGPGTRLTVT.

The CDR3 spells CASSTYRDYLTGELFF. In DNA, the CDR3 is TGTGCCAGCTCAACGTACCGGGACTACCTCACCGGGGAGCTGTTTTTT. The chain couples TRBV18 to TRBJ2-2; 7 bases agree with TRBD2. Germline V gene data show CDR1 as KGHSH and CDR2 as LQKENI. With V trimmed by 5 bases and J by 4 bases, 10 bases remained unmatched. The CDR3 loop spans 16 amino acids.

About this clone itself: Other DNA sequences in the same sample also yield this CDR3. Here the CDR3 reads CASSVGQGSTEAFF. The CDR3 DNA is TGTGCCAGCAGCGTAGGACAGGGGAGCACTGAAGCTTTCTTT. This sequence joins TRBV7-2 and TRBJ1-1; 9 nucleotides align to TRBD1. CDR3 length equals 14 residues. J lost 4 bases, V lost 5 bases, and 5 bases had no gene match. Germline V gene lookup returns CDR1 SGHTA and CDR2 FQGNSA.

This sequence joins TRBV18 and TRBJ2-5, with 15 bases matching TRBD2. CDR3 size: 17 residues. Germline loops: CDR1 KGHSH, CDR2 LQKENI. J lost 4 bases, V lost 3 bases, and 6 bases had no gene match. The CDR3 sequence is CASSPGTSGRWRETQYF. The CDR3 bases are TGTGCCAGCTCACCCGGGACTAGCGGGAGGTGGAGAGAGACCCAGTACTTC. Together with reference TRBV18 and TRBJ2-5, the CDR3 gives the full variable domain: NAGVMQNPRHLVRRRGQEARLRCSPMKGHSHVYWYRQLPEEGLKFMVYLQKENIIDESGMPKERFSAEFPKEGPSILRIQQVVRGDSAAYFCASSPGTSGRWRETQYFGPGTRLLVL.

J is TRBJ1-5 and V is TRBV28, with TRBD1 identical over 7 bases. The germline V gene encodes CDR1 MDHEN and CDR2 SYDVKM. V shed 5 bases and J 5 bases; nucleotides not matched to a gene: 9. The CDR3 runs to 15 residues. CDR3 sequence: CASSRGRGGYQPQHF. For the CDR3, the DNA is TGTGCCAGCAGTCGGGGGAGAGGGGGCTATCAGCCCCAGCATTTT.

CDR3 protein: CASSPELAGGYEQYF. The CDR3 DNA follows: TGTGCCAGCAGCCCAGAACTTGCGGGAGGCTACGAGCAGTACTTC. The V and J genes are TRBV7-6 and TRBJ2-7; 8 nucleotides agree with TRBD2. This CDR3 is built from 15 residues. Unmatched junction bases numbered 9, after V lost 5 bases and J lost 3 bases. CDR1 and CDR2 (germline): SGHVS, FNYEAQ.

This chain connects TRBV19 to TRBJ2-5; D perhaps matches TRBD1 (5 bases). The V end lost 5 bases, the J end lost 5 bases, and 9 bases lay between the germline ends. The germline CDR1 and CDR2 sequences are LNHDA and SQIVND (reference sequence). This CDR3 region has 12 residues. The CDR3 coding sequence is TGTGCCAGTAGTTTGGGGCCGGAGACCCAGTACTTC. Translated: CASSLGPETQYF.

This chain links TRBV6-5 with TRBJ2-7; the D is unclear. This CDR3 comprises 14 residues. The V gene lost 5 bases and the J gene lost 6 bases, with 17 bases spanning the gap. Germline V lookup: CDR1 MNHEY, CDR2 SVGAGI. The CDR3 sequence: CASSPLGSSREQYF. The CDR3 DNA reads as TGTGCCAGCAGTCCGTTGGGATCGTCACGCGAGCAGTACTTC.

The chain carries TRBV9 and TRBJ2-3; weak D call: TRBD2 (6 bases). The CDR3 contains 15 residues. Trimming shortened V by 0 bases and J by 4 bases, and 12 bases separated the two germline ends. Germline CDR1 reads SGDLS; CDR2 reads YYNGEE. The CDR3 spells CASSVGDGSPDTQYF. The CDR3 region has the DNA TGTGCCAGCAGCGTAGGGGACGGGAGTCCAGATACGCAGTATTTT. Full variable domain (missing parts from reference TRBV9 and TRBJ2-3): DSGVTQTPKHLITATGQRVTLRCSPRSGDLSVYWYQQSLDQGLQFLIQYYNGEERAKGNILERFSAQQFPDLHSELNLSSLELGDSALYFCASSVGDGSPDTQYFGPGTRLTVL.